This entry lists 24 T cell receptor beta chains sequenced from one sample in a study of cytomegalovirus exposure and HLA in healthy donors (dated by TCRdb to between 2016 and 2019). The method behind the library was the immunoSEQ multiplex PCR assay. For the multiplex PCR, a mixture combining 60 forward primers for TCR Vbeta segments and 13 reverse primers for TCR Jbeta segments was used. TCRdb holds this immuneACCESS table with in-frame rearrangements only. Some clones are missing; in checked studies, unresolved V genes explain under half, and the rest has no known cause. Within this sample are roughly 160,000 clones, with approximately 85% of them counted one time only. The ten top clones hold about 9.3% of the sample. The sample taken for sequencing was PBMCs. The receptors come from a man between 18 and 35 years old in good health and CMV-seropositive.

The chain employs TRBV2 and TRBJ2-7; D is possibly TRBD2 (6 bases). The CDR3 consists of 15 residues. Trimming shortened V by 0 bases and J by 3 bases, and 12 bases separated the two germline ends. CDR1 is SNHLY, CDR2 FYNNEI, per germline. CDR3 nucleotide sequence: TGTGCCAGCAGTGAAGCGTTGGAGGGAGGCTACGAGCAGTACTTC. Translation gives CASSEALEGGYEQYF.

The rearrangement joins TRBV18 to TRBJ1-3; 8 bases agree with TRBD1. The CDR3 is 15 amino acids. Germline trimming cut 6 bases from V and 0 bases from J; bases unmatched to any gene: 4. CDR1 is KGHSH and CDR2 is LQKENI in the germline V gene. CDR3 in amino acids: CASSWDRNSGNTIYF. The CDR3 coding sequence is TGTGCCAGCTCCTGGGACAGGAACTCTGGAAACACCATATATTTT.

The rearrangement uses TRBV4-1 and TRBJ2-2; 8 nucleotides line up with TRBD1. CDR1 is MGHRA and CDR2 is YSYEKL in the germline V gene. The V and J ends lost 1 base and 8 bases, in that order; junction bases with no gene match: 9. The CDR3 sequence is 16 residues long. CDR3 residues: CASSQGPARGPGELFF. The CDR3 region has the DNA TGCGCCAGCAGCCAAGGTCCGGCCAGGGGGCCTGGGGAGCTGTTTTTT.

The rearrangement links TRBV11-3 to TRBJ2-3; 7 bases agree with TRBD2. CDR3 length equals 14 residues. Trimming removed 4 bases from V and 0 bases from J; junction bases left unmatched: 1. CDR1 and CDR2 from the germline V gene are SGHNT and YENEEA. CDR3 sequence: CASSSGGSTDTQYF. The CDR3 DNA follows: TGTGCCAGCAGCTCCGGGGGGAGCACAGATACGCAGTATTTT.

The chain links TRBV7-2 to TRBJ1-3; no definite D call. The CDR3 spans 16 residues. Looked up from germline, CDR1 is SGHTA and CDR2 is FQGNSA. Trimming removed 1 base from V and 3 bases from J, with 13 bases in between. The CDR3 spells CASSLDLGRGGNTIYF. The DNA for the CDR3 is TGTGCCAGCAGCTTAGATCTAGGGAGAGGTGGAAACACCATATATTTT.

The V and J genes are TRBV19 and TRBJ1-6; D is undetermined. The V gene's germline CDR1 is LNHDA and CDR2 SQIVND (reference sequence). Trimming took 0 bases from V and 0 from J, leaving 6 bases between them. The CDR3 covers 16 residues. The CDR3 reads CASSIEKSSYNSPLHF. CDR3 in DNA: TGTGCCAGTAGTATAGAAAAGAGCTCCTATAATTCACCCCTCCACTTT.

The CDR3 loop reads CASSYSILRAKNIQYF. The CDR3 DNA sequence: TGTGCCAGCAGTTACTCGATACTGCGGGCCAAAAACATTCAGTACTTC. This chain links TRBV6-5 with TRBJ2-4; no firm D call. The CDR3 runs to 16 residues. The germline CDR1 and CDR2 sequences are MNHEY and SVGAGI. V lost 0 bases and J 1 base, leaving 10 bases between the germline ends.

This clone was seen a single time. The V and J genes are TRBV5-1 and TRBJ2-7, with 7 bases aligning to TRBD1. V lost 0 bases and J lost 5; bases outside the gene matches: 8. Germline CDR1 SGHRS, CDR2 YFSETQ. The CDR3 extends over 15 amino acids. CDR3 nucleotides: TGCGCCAGCAGCTTGGTAACTAGACAGGGTAACGAGCAGTACTTC. Amino acids: CASSLVTRQGNEQYF. Based on the CDR3 plus reference TRBV5-1 and TRBJ2-7, the full variable domain is KAGVTQTPRYLIKTRGQQVTLSCSPISGHRSVSWYQQTPGQGLQFLFEYFSETQRNKGNFPGRFSGRQFSNSRSEMNVSTLELGDSALYLCASSLVTRQGNEQYFGPGTRLTVT.

The gene calls are TRBV7-9 and TRBJ2-7; the match to TRBD1 covers 11 bases. V shed 5 bases and J 2 bases; nucleotides not matched to a gene: 14. The CDR3 loop spans 18 amino acids. Germline V gene data show CDR1 as SEHNR and CDR2 as FQNEAQ (reference sequence). CDR3 protein: CASSPSHRDRGITYEQYF. CDR3 bases: TGTGCCAGCAGCCCCTCCCACCGGGACAGGGGGATCACCTACGAGCAGTACTTC.

This chain connects TRBV7-9 to TRBJ1-4, with TRBD1 identical over 8 bases. V lost 7 bases and J lost 3; bases outside the gene matches: 10. The length of the CDR3 is 16 residues. Germline V CDR1 and CDR2: SEHNR, FQNEAQ (reference sequence). The CDR3 nucleotides are TGTGCCAGCACCAGGGCAGGGGGCGCATCTAATGAAAAACTGTTTTTT. Translated, it gives CASTRAGGASNEKLFF.

The chain carries TRBV19 and TRBJ2-7, with D possibly being TRBD1 (6 bases). Germline lookup yields CDR1 LNHDA and CDR2 SQIVND (reference sequence). The CDR3 consists of 12 residues. Trimming stripped 6 bases from V and 4 bases from J, with 10 bases between. The CDR3 DNA is TGTGCCAGTAGGCAAGGACAGTACGAGCAGTACTTC. This encodes CASRQGQYEQYF.

V is TRBV7-8 and J is TRBJ2-3; 9 nucleotides match TRBD2. The CDR3 has 18 amino acids. Germline V CDR1 and CDR2: SGHVS, FQNEAQ. Germline trimming cut 0 bases from V and 0 bases from J; bases unmatched to any gene: 7. In DNA form, the CDR3 reads TGTGCCAGCAGCTTAGCTAGGGTAGCGGGGGTGAGCACAGATACGCAGTATTTT. It is translated as CASSLARVAGVSTDTQYF.

This chain links TRBV11-2 with TRBJ1-2, with D tentatively TRBD1 (6 bases). CDR1 and CDR2 from the germline V gene are SGHAT and FQNNGV. The V end was cut by 5 bases, the J end by 4 bases, with 17 bases between. This CDR3 comprises 15 residues. The CDR3 bases are TGTGCCAGCAGCCCACCGGGACACTCGTTCTATGGCTACACCTTC. Its protein product is CASSPPGHSFYGYTF.

The chain joins TRBV30 to TRBJ2-7; tentatively, D is TRBD2 (6 bases). CDR3 length equals 13 residues. V lost 8 bases and J 4 bases, leaving 18 bases between the germline ends. The germline CDR1 and CDR2 sequences are GTSNPN and SVGIG (reference sequence). The CDR3 DNA is TGTGCCAGCCGAACCGGGGACTTATACGAGCAGTACTTC. The encoded protein is CASRTGDLYEQYF.

This chain uses TRBV5-4 with TRBJ2-3; 7 positions match TRBD1. The CDR3 covers 16 residues. Per the germline V gene, CDR1 is SGHNT and CDR2 is YYREEE (reference sequence). J lost 7 bases, V lost 4 bases, and 15 bases had no gene match. CDR3 DNA: TGTGCCAGCAGCCGTGGTACAGGGGTAGAGACAAATACGCAGTATTTT. Encoded protein: CASSRGTGVETNTQYF.

The chain is built from TRBV2 and TRBJ2-5; TRBD1 matches at 9 bases. The CDR3 covers 15 residues. The trim removed 6 bases at V and 4 bases at J, leaving 9 bases unmatched. The germline gives CDR1 SNHLY, CDR2 FYNNEI. The CDR3 coding sequence is TGTGCCAGCAGCTTCGGGACAGGGAATCGAGAGACCCAGTACTTC. Its translation is CASSFGTGNRETQYF.

This clone was counted a few times. CDR3 sequence: CASSIRGPSPLHF. CDR3 coding DNA: TGTGCCAGTAGTATCAGGGGGCCCTCACCCCTCCACTTT. V gene TRBV19 combines with J gene TRBJ1-6, with 8 bases fitting TRBD1. CDR3 length equals 13 residues. Trimming cost V 3 bases and J 10 bases; bases outside gene matches: 2. From germline, CDR1 is LNHDA and CDR2 SQIVND (reference sequence).

In this sample, this clone turned up a few times. The rearrangement links TRBV10-2 to TRBJ1-5, with D tentatively TRBD1 (6 bases). Germline assignment: CDR1 WSHSY and CDR2 SAAADI. The CDR3 totals 11 residues. Trimming removed 6 bases at V and 16 bases at J, with 16 bases between. In DNA form, the CDR3 reads TGCGCCAGCAGCCGGGACACCTACCTCCATTTT. Translation: CASSRDTYLHF.

This sequence joins TRBV2 and TRBJ2-7; no clear D. The CDR3 has 13 amino acids. The germline V gene encodes CDR1 SNHLY and CDR2 FYNNEI. Between the trimmed V and J ends, which lost 7 bases and 2 bases, there was a span of 12 bases. The CDR3 nucleotides are TGTGCCAGCAAGATTCGATCTACCTACGAGCAGTACTTC. This encodes CASKIRSTYEQYF. The variable domain in full, with the rest retrieved from reference TRBV2 and TRBJ2-7, is EPEVTQTPSHQVTQMGQEVILRCVPISNHLYFYWYRQILGQKVEFLVSFYNNEISEKSEIFDDQFSVERPDGSNFTLKIRSTKLEDSAMYFCASKIRSTYEQYFGPGTRLTVT.

V usage is TRBV5-5 and J usage is TRBJ2-7; D ambiguous. CDR3 length: 11 residues. Trimming left V 4 bases short and J 0 bases short, with 2 bases between. Per germline, CDR1 SGHKS and CDR2 YYEKEE (reference sequence). The CDR3 sequence is CASSRSYEQYF. CDR3 coding DNA: TGTGCCAGCAGCCGCTCCTACGAGCAGTACTTC. The full variable domain, with the rest looked up from reference TRBV5-5 and TRBJ2-7, is DAGVTQSPTHLIKTRGQQVTLRCSPISGHKSVSWYQQVLGQGPQFIFQYYEKEERGRGNFPDRFSARQFPNYSSELNVNALLLGDSALYLCASSRSYEQYFGPGTRLTVT.

This chain uses TRBV19 with TRBJ2-5; D may be TRBD2 (5 bases). Germline CDR1 LNHDA, CDR2 SQIVND (reference sequence). Trimming removed 3 bases from V and 3 bases from J, with 5 bases in between. This CDR3 has 12 residues. CDR3 sequence: CASSIGEETQYF. The CDR3 bases are TGTGCCAGTAGTATCGGGGAAGAGACCCAGTACTTC.

This clone appeared once. The chain employs TRBV6-5 and TRBJ1-2, with D perhaps matching TRBD1 (5 bases). The CDR3 has 14 amino acids. The germline gives CDR1 MNHEY, CDR2 SVGAGI. Trimming removed 5 bases from V and 2 bases from J, with 12 bases in between. The CDR3: CASSDPGPNYGYTF. In nucleotides, the CDR3 is TGTGCCAGCAGTGACCCAGGGCCAAACTATGGCTACACCTTC.

The chain recombines TRBV6-1 with TRBJ2-5, with D possibly TRBD1 on 6 matching bases. Per germline, CDR1 MNHNS and CDR2 SASEGT. Trimming stripped 4 bases from V and 1 base from J, with 10 bases between. The CDR3 is 14 residues long. The CDR3 spells CASSADSFQETQYF. CDR3 DNA sequence: TGTGCCAGCAGTGCGGACAGCTTCCAAGAGACCCAGTACTTC.

The chain employs TRBV7-9 and TRBJ2-7; 7 nucleotides line up with TRBD1. The CDR3 covers 15 residues. Germline CDR1 SEHNR, CDR2 FQNEAQ (reference sequence). Trimming took 1 base from V and 3 from J; bases not matched to a gene: 6. The CDR3: CASSLGGGANYEQYF. CDR3 DNA sequence: TGTGCCAGCAGCTTAGGAGGGGGCGCCAACTACGAGCAGTACTTC.